The 19 T cell receptor beta chains in this list originate from one sample, sequenced in a study of shared clonotypes between healthy human individuals. Only in-frame clones appear in the TCRdb table, and some are missing; sequencing was by immunoSEQ multiplex PCR. The sample lists approximately 2,000,000 clones, around 95% occurring once. Positively selected for CCR7, the CD45RO-negative cells used as naive CD8 cells excluded terminally differentiated effector memory CD45RA+ cells. Material for sequencing was naive CD8+ T cells from PBMCs. These receptors all stem from a man aged 18 to 29 in good health. Some clones in this sample may be carry-over from other donors' samples.

This chain uses TRBV29-1 with TRBJ2-7; 9 nucleotides line up with TRBD1. This CDR3 comprises 14 residues. Trimming at V came to 3 bases and at J to 2 bases, leaving 5 bases not matched to a gene. Germline assignment: CDR1 SQVTM and CDR2 ANQGSEA. The CDR3 DNA follows: TGCAGCGTTGACCCGGGACAGGGCACCTACGAGCAGTACTTC. This encodes CSVDPGQGTYEQYF.

The chain joins TRBV27 to TRBJ2-7; D is possibly TRBD1 (6 bases). V lost 4 bases and J lost 5, with 12 bases in between. CDR1 and CDR2 from the germline V gene are MNHEY and SMNVEV (reference sequence). CDR3 length equals 13 residues. The CDR3 here is CASSYRELHEQYF. The CDR3 DNA is TGTGCCAGCAGTTACAGGGAGTTGCACGAGCAGTACTTC.

The J gene is TRBJ1-2, the V gene TRBV7-2; D is perhaps TRBD1 (6 bases). There are 14 residues in the CDR3. Trimming removed 1 base from V and 8 bases from J, with 14 bases in between. Germline CDR1 reads SGHTA; CDR2 reads FQGNSA. In DNA form, the CDR3 reads TGTGCCAGCAGCTTAGGGACAGCCGGTTTAGGCTACACCTTC. As protein: CASSLGTAGLGYTF.

In DNA, the CDR3 is TGTGCCAGCAGCCCGAAAATGGGGAATAACTATGGCTACACCTTC. This encodes CASSPKMGNNYGYTF. The chain is built from TRBV7-9 and TRBJ1-2, with D unresolved. CDR3 length: 15 amino acids. Trimming took 5 bases from V and 1 from J, leaving 14 bases between them. Germline CDR1 and CDR2: SEHNR and FQNEAQ (reference sequence). Together with reference TRBV7-9 and TRBJ1-2, the CDR3 gives the full variable domain: DTGVSQNPRHKITKRGQNVTFRCDPISEHNRLYWYRQTLGQGPEFLTYFQNEAQLEKSRLLSDRFSAERPKGSFSTLEIQRTEQGDSAMYLCASSPKMGNNYGYTFGSGTRLTVV.

This chain joins TRBV4-1 and TRBJ1-1; D not certain. Germline assignment: CDR1 MGHRA and CDR2 YSYEKL. CDR3 size: 13 residues. Trimming cost V 6 bases and J 8 bases, with 16 bases left between them. The CDR3 DNA reads TGCGCCAGCAGTTACATTTCGGCATCAGAAGCTTTCTTT. Protein sequence: CASSYISASEAFF.

The chain links TRBV28 to TRBJ2-7, with TRBD1 as a possible D gene (5 bases). Germline CDR1 reads MDHEN; CDR2 reads SYDVKM. Trimming stripped 2 bases from V and 5 bases from J, with 10 bases between. The CDR3 consists of 13 residues. The CDR3: CASSLIQGHEQYF. CDR3 in DNA: TGTGCCAGCAGTTTAATCCAGGGCCACGAGCAGTACTTC.

The V gene is TRBV6-5, the J gene TRBJ1-1; 10 bases agree with TRBD1. Losses at the gene ends were 6 bases for V and 8 bases for J; bases not matched to a gene: 12. Germline V gene sequence: CDR1 MNHEY, CDR2 SVGAGI. This CDR3 has 15 residues. CDR3 sequence: CASSPRRDRGLEAFF. The CDR3 DNA sequence: TGTGCCAGCAGCCCCCGGAGGGACAGGGGCCTAGAAGCTTTCTTT.

This clone was observed once. This chain links TRBV7-9 with TRBJ2-1; 11 bases are shared with TRBD2. Germline V gene data show CDR1 as SEHNR and CDR2 as FQNEAQ (reference sequence). CDR3 length equals 16 residues. Losses at the gene ends were 5 bases for V and 5 bases for J; bases not matched to a gene: 8. The CDR3 DNA follows: TGTGCCAGCAGCGGACGTAGCGGGAGGGCCGACAATGAGCAGTTCTTC. This translates into CASSGRSGRADNEQFF.

This sequence joins TRBV28 and TRBJ1-3; D unclear. Trimming pared 1 base from V and 0 bases from J, leaving 7 bases between. The germline V gene encodes CDR1 MDHEN and CDR2 SYDVKM. This CDR3 comprises 15 residues. CDR3 amino acids: CASSLFQSSGNTIYF. As DNA, the CDR3 is TGTGCCAGCAGTTTATTCCAGAGCTCTGGAAACACCATATATTTT.

V is TRBV10-3 and J is TRBJ1-2; tentatively, D is TRBD1 (6 bases). Germline lookup yields CDR1 ENHRY and CDR2 SYGVKD. V was shortened by 5 bases and J by 4 bases, with 11 bases between the two germline ends. The CDR3 extends over 13 amino acids. CDR3 sequence (DNA): TGTGCCATCAGTTCGGACAGTAGCTATGGCTACACCTTC. As protein: CAISSDSSYGYTF.

This clone has only a few counts. The gene calls are TRBV25-1 and TRBJ1-1, with D perhaps TRBD1 (6 bases). Between the trimmed V and J ends, which lost 5 bases and 5 bases, there was a span of 6 bases. Germline CDR1 is MGHDK and CDR2 is SYGVNS. There are 11 residues in the CDR3. CDR3 in amino acids: CASSQGTEAFF. The CDR3 coding sequence is TGTGCCAGCAGTCAGGGGACTGAAGCTTTCTTT.

The CDR3 is CASSPREAGAHEQYF. The CDR3 DNA follows: TGTGCCAGCAGCCCCCGAGAGGCGGGAGCGCACGAGCAGTACTTC. The chain uses TRBV7-2 and TRBJ2-7, with TRBD2 matching 7 bases. The germline CDR1 and CDR2 sequences are SGHTA and FQGNSA. The V segment lost 5 bases and the J segment 5 bases; nucleotides outside the gene matches: 12. This CDR3 is 15 amino acids long.

This rearrangement joins TRBV5-1 to TRBJ1-1, with TRBD1 as a possible D gene (6 bases). The CDR3 extends over 17 amino acids. The V and J ends lost 0 bases and 1 base respectively, with 16 bases between them. CDR1 SGHRS and CDR2 YFSETQ come from the germline V gene. The DNA of the CDR3 is TGCGCCAGCAGCTTGGGCAGGGGCTCAGGAAAGAACACTGAAGCTTTCTTT. Its protein product is CASSLGRGSGKNTEAFF.

Remarks on this clone: This same CDR3 is encoded by further DNA sequences in the sample. J is TRBJ2-7 and V is TRBV5-6; perhaps TRBD2 as D (5 bases). Germline V gene data show CDR1 as SGHDT and CDR2 as YYEEEE. The V end lost 0 bases, the J end lost 2 bases, and 6 bases lay between the germline ends. CDR3 length: 13 residues. The CDR3 DNA reads as TGTGCCAGCAGCTTGGGACTAACCTACGAGCAGTACTTC. Its translation: CASSLGLTYEQYF.

Note on this clone: At one boundary the junction diverges from the germline segment, which might be a read error. This chain uses TRBV29-1 with TRBJ2-3, with a possible D match to TRBD2 (6 bases). The CDR3 sequence is 14 residues long. Germline V gene lookup returns CDR1 SQVTM and CDR2 ANQGSEA. The CDR3 protein is CSVEGTDESDTQYF. Written as DNA, the CDR3 is TGCAGCGTAGAAGGGACTGACGAATCGGATACGCAGTATTTT.

As for this clone: Additional DNA sequences in this sample encode the identical CDR3. The chain uses TRBV9 and TRBJ2-2, with 9 bases identical to TRBD2. This CDR3 is built from 16 residues. V dropped 2 bases and J dropped 6; count of bases not matched to a gene: 8. Germline-derived CDR1 and CDR2 are SGDLS and YYNGEE. The CDR3 sequence is CASSVGGRALAGELFF. The CDR3 nucleotides are TGTGCCAGCAGCGTGGGCGGGAGGGCCTTAGCCGGGGAGCTGTTTTTT.

J is TRBJ2-5 and V is TRBV11-2, with D perhaps TRBD2 (6 bases). Per germline, CDR1 SGHAT and CDR2 FQNNGV. The V end was cut by 8 bases, the J end by 2 bases, with 18 bases between. The CDR3 runs 15 residues. Written as DNA, the CDR3 is TGTGCCAGCGTTGGCCGGCGGGGCGGGCAAGAGACCCAGTACTTC. This encodes CASVGRRGGQETQYF.

CDR3 DNA: TGTGCCAGCAGGCAAACCGAACTAGCGAACAATGAGCAGTTCTTC. Translation gives CASRQTELANNEQFF. This rearrangement joins TRBV6-6 to TRBJ2-1; 7 bases match TRBD2. The CDR3 covers 15 residues. After removal of 6 bases from V and 5 bases from J, the junction contained 10 bases not matched to a gene. Germline V gene data show CDR1 as MNHNY and CDR2 as SVGAGI (reference sequence).

The chain employs TRBV10-3 and TRBJ2-2; D unresolved. The CDR3 spans 14 residues. With 2 bases removed from V and 6 bases from J, the gap between germline ends came to 10 bases. Germline V lookup: CDR1 ENHRY, CDR2 SYGVKD. CDR3 coding DNA: TGTGCCATCAGTGAGAATATCTCCCCCGGGGAGCTGTTTTTT. Its protein is CAISENISPGELFF.